A single sample gave rise to the 10 T cell receptor beta chains below, sequenced in a study of CD8 T cells in Susac syndrome. Random hexamers were used to reverse transcribe an amount of about 0.45 to 1 ug RNA. A single record per CDR3 protein comes from TCRdb applying MiXCR to the immunoSEQ multiplex PCR reads. The sample records 200,000 or so distinct CDR3 sequences, just under 95% being singletons. Sequencing was performed on CD8+ T cells from PBMCs. These TCRs come from a human donor with Susac syndrome.

The chain has TRBV5-4 and TRBJ2-5, with 9 bases fitting TRBD1. The CDR3 is 16 residues long. Germline-derived CDR1 and CDR2 are SGHNT and YYREEE (reference sequence). Unmatched junction bases numbered 6, after V lost 2 bases and J lost 1 base. CDR3 region: CASSLPTGGVQETQYF. Written as DNA, the CDR3 is TGTGCCAGCAGCTTACCGACAGGGGGTGTCCAAGAGACCCAGTACTTC.

V gene TRBV4-1 combines with J gene TRBJ1-4; perhaps TRBD1 as D (6 bases). Trimming stripped 0 bases from V and 0 bases from J, with 14 bases between. In germline, CDR1 is MGHRA, CDR2 YSYEKL. The CDR3 totals 18 residues. The CDR3 coding sequence is TGCGCCAGCAGCCAAGATGGGGGCAGCCTTTCAACTAATGAAAAACTGTTTTTT. Translation gives CASSQDGGSLSTNEKLFF.

This chain links TRBV9 with TRBJ2-3, with TRBD1 matching 12 bases. Germline lookup yields CDR1 SGDLS and CDR2 YYNGEE. The CDR3 has 19 residues. J was trimmed by 4 bases and V by 5 bases; bases with no gene match: 17. The CDR3 reads CASSPQLIGTGGLADTQYF. CDR3 nucleotides: TGTGCCAGCAGTCCACAACTCATCGGGACAGGGGGCCTCGCAGATACGCAGTATTTT. Filled out from reference TRBV9 and TRBJ2-3, the complete variable domain reads DSGVTQTPKHLITATGQRVTLRCSPRSGDLSVYWYQQSLDQGLQFLIQYYNGEERAKGNILERFSAQQFPDLHSELNLSSLELGDSALYFCASSPQLIGTGGLADTQYFGPGTRLTVL.

V is TRBV29-1 and J is TRBJ2-2; no reliable D call. Germline assignment: CDR1 SQVTM and CDR2 ANQGSEA. Trimming removed 1 base from V and 7 bases from J, with 10 bases in between. The CDR3 spans 13 residues. The CDR3 DNA reads TGCAGCGTTGAAGCATCGGTAGGCGGGGAGCTGTTTTTT. Encoded protein: CSVEASVGGELFF.

This clonotype was seen more than once but under ten times. CDR3 residues: CASSLGQAGYEQYF. The CDR3 DNA is TGTGCCAGCAGCTTAGGGCAGGCGGGCTACGAGCAGTACTTC. The chain has TRBV7-8 and TRBJ2-7, with a possible D match to TRBD2 (5 bases). CDR3 length: 14 residues. V lost 1 base and J 3 bases, leaving 10 bases between the germline ends. From germline, CDR1 is SGHVS and CDR2 FQNEAQ.

V and J are TRBV7-9 and TRBJ2-5; possible D gene TRBD2, 6 bases. The V gene lost 5 bases and the J gene lost 5 bases, with 15 bases spanning the gap. Looked up from germline, CDR1 is SEHNR and CDR2 is FQNEAQ (reference sequence). The length of the CDR3 is 14 residues. The CDR3 here is CASSPTPGGETQYF. The DNA for the CDR3 is TGTGCCAGCAGCCCAACTCCCGGAGGGGAGACCCAGTACTTC.

The gene calls are TRBV6-7 and TRBJ1-5, with D maybe TRBD1 (5 bases). TRBV6-7 falls under the ORF class, with uncertain function. The CDR3 extends over 14 amino acids. Trimming pared 4 bases from V and 3 bases from J, leaving 10 bases between. CDR3 residues: CASSFRQHNQPQHF. CDR3 nucleotides: TGTGCCAGCAGTTTCCGACAGCACAATCAGCCCCAGCATTTT.

The rearrangement uses TRBV7-2 and TRBJ2-1; D may be TRBD1 (6 bases). Germline V gives CDR1 SGHTA, CDR2 FQGNSA. Trimming stripped 2 bases from V and 8 bases from J, with 28 bases between. The CDR3 has 19 residues. The CDR3 reads CASSLRLLQGGPPVDEQFF. DNA for the CDR3: TGTGCCAGCAGCTTAAGGCTCCTACAGGGCGGTCCCCCTGTGGATGAGCAGTTCTTC.

The chain is built from TRBV28 and TRBJ2-7, with 7 bases fitting TRBD2. The trim removed 3 bases at V and 2 bases at J, leaving 13 bases unmatched. Germline V gives CDR1 MDHEN, CDR2 SYDVKM. The CDR3 is 17 residues long. The CDR3 loop reads CASSLGREGSSTYEQYF. CDR3 coding DNA: TGTGCCAGCAGTTTGGGAAGGGAGGGTAGTTCCACCTACGAGCAGTACTTC. The complete variable domain, with remaining parts taken from reference TRBV28 and TRBJ2-7, reads DVKVTQSSRYLVKRTGEKVFLECVQDMDHENMFWYRQDPGLGLRLIYFSYDVKMKEKGDIPEGYSVSREKKERFSLILESASTNQTSMYLCASSLGREGSSTYEQYFGPGTRLTVT.

The V gene is TRBV14, the J gene TRBJ2-7; D is undetermined. The germline V gene has CDR1 SGHDN and CDR2 FVKESK. Trimming removed 1 base from V and 2 bases from J, with 15 bases in between. The CDR3 totals 16 residues. The CDR3 DNA reads TGTGCCAGCAGCCAAGTTGGAGTCTACGGAGCCTACGAGCAGTACTTC. It translates to CASSQVGVYGAYEQYF.